The subject of this entry is one T cell receptor (beta chain). An end of the junction differs from the germline gene, which may be a read error. Stable disease denoted Graves' hyperthyroidism without ophthalmopathy progression within 18 months. Extraction of PBMCs used roughly 9.6 ml of fresh peripheral blood. CDR3 length equals 14 residues. Germline assignment: CDR1 SGHDN and CDR2 FVKESK. The sample comes from a study of T cells in Graves' hyperthyroidism and ophthalmopathy. At the level of the study: Initial diagnosis, before any treatment, was when peripheral blood was collected.

Researchers took RNA transcripts and amplified the TCR beta CDR3 regions from them. The study used the HTBI primer set for a first-round RT-PCR of the TCR CDR3. TCRdb fed the multiplex PCR reads into MiXCR, producing one record per CDR3 protein. The sample holds more than 350,000 distinct CDR3 sequences, more than 12% seen once. The chain has TRBV14 and TRBJ2-7; D possibly corresponds to TRBD2 (7 bases). Sequencing input: blood. This clonotype was obtained from a young woman with Graves' hyperthyroidism. CDR3 sequence (DNA): TGTGCCAGCAGCCAGGAGCCAGGGGACTACGAGCGGTACTTC. Translating it yields CASSQEPGDYERYF.